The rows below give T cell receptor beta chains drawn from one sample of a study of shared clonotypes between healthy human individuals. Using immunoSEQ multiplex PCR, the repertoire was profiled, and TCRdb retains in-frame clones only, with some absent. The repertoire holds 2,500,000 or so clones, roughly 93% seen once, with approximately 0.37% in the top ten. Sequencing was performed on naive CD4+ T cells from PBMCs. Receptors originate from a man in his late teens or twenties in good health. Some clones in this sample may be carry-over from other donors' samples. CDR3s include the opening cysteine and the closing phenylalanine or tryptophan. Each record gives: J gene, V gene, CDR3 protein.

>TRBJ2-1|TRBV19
CATGGVLAGGPSGNEQFF
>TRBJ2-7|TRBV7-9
CASSPGASGAYEQYF
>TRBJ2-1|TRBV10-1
CASSEGTSGSYNEQFF
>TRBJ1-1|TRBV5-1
CASSPGPSLPEAFF
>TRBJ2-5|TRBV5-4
CASSSPGVGETQYF
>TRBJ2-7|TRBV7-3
CASSSGTGLKNEQYF
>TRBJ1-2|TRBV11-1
CASSLGGGQGASYGYTF
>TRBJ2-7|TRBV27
CASRTYTAGWHEQYF
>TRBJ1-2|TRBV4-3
CASSQTRQGSYGYTF
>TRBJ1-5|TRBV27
CASSPSGGWDQPQHF
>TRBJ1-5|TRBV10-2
CASSTRRRGSNQPQHF
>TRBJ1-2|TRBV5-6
CASSLLLGRALGAYTF
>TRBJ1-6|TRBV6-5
CASSYSPGSSPLHF
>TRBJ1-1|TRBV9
CASSVGGSTEAFF
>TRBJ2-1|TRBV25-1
CASSGWVGEQFF
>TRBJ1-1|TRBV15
CATSSPYGPNTEAFF
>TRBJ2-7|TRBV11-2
CASSRIAGGYEQYF
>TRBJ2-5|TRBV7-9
CASSSGLALFQETQYF
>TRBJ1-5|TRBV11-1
CASSPGQGSNQPQHF
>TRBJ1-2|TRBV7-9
CASSEGTVYIKGYTF
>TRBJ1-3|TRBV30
CAWAPGRRGNTIYF
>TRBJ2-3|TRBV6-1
CAIVSGRTDTQYF
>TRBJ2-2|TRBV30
CAWTDGVAGELFF
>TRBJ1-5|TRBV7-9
CASSFGQGALVQPQHF
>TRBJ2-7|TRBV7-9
CASSQMGQLSYEQYF
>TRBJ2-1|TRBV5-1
CASSISGGTYNEQFF
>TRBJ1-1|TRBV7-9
CASQGPGEAFF
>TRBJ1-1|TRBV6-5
CASSLRTLNTEAFF
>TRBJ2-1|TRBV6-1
CASSKRLAGYNEQFF